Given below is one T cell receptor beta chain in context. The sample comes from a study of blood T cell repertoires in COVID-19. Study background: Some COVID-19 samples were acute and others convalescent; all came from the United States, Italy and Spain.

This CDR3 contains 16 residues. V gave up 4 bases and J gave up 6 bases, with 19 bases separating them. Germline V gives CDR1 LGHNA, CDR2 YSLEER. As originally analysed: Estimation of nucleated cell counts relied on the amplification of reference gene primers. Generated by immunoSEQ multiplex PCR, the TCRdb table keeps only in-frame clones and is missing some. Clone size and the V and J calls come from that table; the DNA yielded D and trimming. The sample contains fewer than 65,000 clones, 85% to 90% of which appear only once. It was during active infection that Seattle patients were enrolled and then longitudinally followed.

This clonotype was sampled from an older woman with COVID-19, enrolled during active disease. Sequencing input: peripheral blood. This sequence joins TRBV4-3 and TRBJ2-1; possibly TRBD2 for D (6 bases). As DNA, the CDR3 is TGCGCCAGCAGCCTTTTGGGCGGGGCCTACGGCAATGAGCAGTTCTTC. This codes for CASSLLGGAYGNEQFF.